Following are 14 T cell receptor beta chains from one sample sequenced in a study of control samples from healthy donors and cancer patients. Clones were sequenced by immunoSEQ multiplex PCR, and TCRdb holds only the in-frame ones, with some missing. The repertoire holds 130,000 or so clones, with around nine tenths as singletons. The specimen was blood. The receptors were sampled from a man aged 18 to 35 in good health.

The chain joins TRBV3-1 (or the pseudogene TRBV3-2) to TRBJ1-2; the match to TRBD1 covers 7 bases. Trimming cost V 6 bases and J 2 bases; bases outside gene matches: 6. The CDR3 is made up of 14 amino acids. Germline-derived CDR1 and CDR2 are LGHDT and YNNKEL (reference sequence). The CDR3 reads CASSRDRTNYGYTF. In nucleotides, the CDR3 is TGTGCCAGCAGTCGGGACAGAACGAACTATGGCTACACCTTC.

The gene calls are TRBV6-5 and TRBJ1-2, with D perhaps matching TRBD1 (5 bases). V was pared by 6 bases and J by 1 base, with 9 bases between. The CDR3 loop spans 13 amino acids. Germline V gives CDR1 MNHEY, CDR2 SVGAGI. CDR3 sequence (DNA): TGTGCCAGCAGCCTCGACAGTAACTATGGCTACACCTTC. Protein product: CASSLDSNYGYTF.

The genes are TRBV11-1 and TRBJ2-7; TRBD1 agrees at 9 bases. Germline loops: CDR1 SGHAT, CDR2 FQDESV (reference sequence). This CDR3 region has 14 residues. Losses at the gene ends were 5 bases for V and 2 bases for J; bases not matched to a gene: 4. This CDR3 reads CASSRDRGTYEQYF. The CDR3 DNA reads as TGTGCCAGCAGCCGAGACAGGGGGACCTACGAGCAGTACTTC.

V is TRBV6-5 and J is TRBJ2-2; 11 bases map to TRBD2. The germline V gene has CDR1 MNHEY and CDR2 SVGAGI. There are 16 residues in the CDR3. The junction had 0 bases not matched to a gene; V was cut back by 0 bases and J by 3 bases. The DNA for the CDR3 is TGTGCCAGCAGTTACTCGACTAGCGGGGACACCGGGGAGCTGTTTTTT. This encodes CASSYSTSGDTGELFF.

This chain joins TRBV6-5 and TRBJ1-5, with D possibly being TRBD1 (5 bases). This CDR3 contains 14 residues. Trimming took off 6 bases at V and 3 bases at J, with 12 bases between the two ends. Germline V gene sequence: CDR1 MNHEY, CDR2 SVGAGI. Here the CDR3 reads CASRSQGTNQPQHF. Here the CDR3 DNA reads TGTGCCAGCAGATCGCAGGGTACCAATCAGCCCCAGCATTTT.

This clone was detected a few times. The rearrangement uses TRBV13 and TRBJ1-1; D unclear. The V end was cut by 6 bases, the J end by 6 bases, with 20 bases between. Germline lookup yields CDR1 PRHDT and CDR2 FYEKMQ (reference sequence). CDR3 length: 15 amino acids. The CDR3 reads CASSELTMADPEAFF. CDR3 nucleotide sequence: TGTGCCAGCAGTGAGCTGACTATGGCAGACCCTGAAGCTTTCTTT.

By share, this clone counts as medium-sized (0.01 to 0.1%). The V and J genes are TRBV28 and TRBJ1-1, with D unresolved. Germline V gene lookup returns CDR1 MDHEN and CDR2 SYDVKM. The CDR3 consists of 16 residues. Deletions cut 3 bases from V and 7 bases from J, with 21 bases between. The CDR3 DNA reads as TGTGCCAGCAGTTTCTGGCGCGGTCGGTCGGGATTTGAAGCTTTCTTT. Protein: CASSFWRGRSGFEAFF.

This clone has just a few counts. The V call is TRBV6-5, the J call TRBJ1-1; D uncertain. CDR1 MNHEY and CDR2 SVGAGI come from the germline V gene. This CDR3 region has 13 residues. Trimming shortened V by 1 base and J by 1 base, and 4 bases separated the two germline ends. CDR3 region: CASSYWGNTEAFF. DNA for the CDR3: TGTGCCAGCAGTTACTGGGGGAACACTGAAGCTTTCTTT.

The rearrangement joins TRBV10-3 to TRBJ2-1; D is unresolved. CDR1 is ENHRY, CDR2 SYGVKD, per germline. This CDR3 has 18 residues. Trimming pared 3 bases from V and 0 bases from J, leaving 18 bases between. The CDR3, as DNA: TGTGCCATCAGTGACGAAGAATGGCGGCAGAGCTCCTACAATGAGCAGTTCTTC. As protein: CAISDEEWRQSSYNEQFF.

In nucleotides, the CDR3 is TGCGCCAGCAGCCAAGTTTATACGGCGAACCTATACAATGAGCAGTTCTTC. Translated, it gives CASSQVYTANLYNEQFF. The chain combines TRBV4-1 with TRBJ2-1; D remains unclear. Germline V gene sequence: CDR1 MGHRA, CDR2 YSYEKL. V was trimmed by 1 base and J by 4 bases, leaving 17 bases between them. This CDR3 region has 17 residues.

This chain joins TRBV5-6 and TRBJ1-1; D is unresolved. Germline V CDR1 and CDR2: SGHDT, YYEEEE. This CDR3 comprises 17 residues. V gave up 3 bases and J gave up 1 base, with 19 bases separating them. CDR3 in amino acids: CASSSINTDIGNTEAFF. CDR3 in DNA: TGTGCCAGCAGCTCGATTAACACAGACATCGGGAACACTGAAGCTTTCTTT.

The CDR3 loop is CASSQVGGNTEAFF. For the CDR3, the DNA is TGCGCCAGCAGCCAAGTCGGGGGAAACACTGAAGCTTTCTTT. V and J are TRBV4-1 and TRBJ1-1, with D possibly TRBD1 on 5 matching bases. This CDR3 comprises 14 residues. V lost 1 base to trimming and J lost 2 bases, with 8 bases between them. Germline CDR1 reads MGHRA; CDR2 reads YSYEKL.

J is TRBJ1-1 and V is TRBV6-5, with a tentative D call TRBD1 (6 bases). Trimming stripped 8 bases from V and 5 bases from J, with 15 bases between. Germline V gene sequence: CDR1 MNHEY, CDR2 SVGAGI. There are 13 residues in the CDR3. In nucleotides, the CDR3 is TGTGCCAGCGCCTACGAGGGGGGGACTGAAGCTTTCTTT. It encodes CASAYEGGTEAFF.

V gene TRBV5-1 combines with J gene TRBJ2-2; D might be TRBD1 or TRBD2, each matching 7 bases. The V gene's germline CDR1 is SGHRS and CDR2 YFSETQ. The CDR3 runs 15 residues. Between the trimmed V and J ends, which lost 0 bases and 6 bases, there was a span of 12 bases. The CDR3 is CASSLVSGGAGELFF. The DNA of the CDR3 is TGCGCCAGCAGCTTGGTGTCAGGGGGGGCCGGGGAGCTGTTTTTT. The full variable domain, completed using reference TRBV5-1 and TRBJ2-2, is KAGVTQTPRYLIKTRGQQVTLSCSPISGHRSVSWYQQTPGQGLQFLFEYFSETQRNKGNFPGRFSGRQFSNSRSEMNVSTLELGDSALYLCASSLVSGGAGELFFGEGSRLTVL.